The rows below give T cell receptor beta chains drawn from one sample of a study of T cells in tuberculosis. Here immunoSEQ multiplex PCR was the method, and the copy in TCRdb shows in-frame clones only, minus some. The sample lists more than 40,000 clones; roughly 94% were seen once. What was sequenced was PBMCs. The receptors stem from a donor aged 10-29 years with latent tuberculosis or without tuberculosis infection. Some clones in this sample may be carry-over from other donors' samples. The CDR3 runs from the conserved cysteine through the conserved F or W. Fields, in order: J gene, clone size, V gene, D gene, CDR3 DNA, CDR3 protein. A D gene is named only where the DNA matches it firmly. Not all rows give a size; the values are once, few, many and, for expanded clones, a class.

J gene: TRBJ1-2; clone size: NA; V gene: TRBV28; D gene: NA; CDR3 DNA: TGTGCCAGCACCCTCCGGAAATTTGACAGGCGCCTCCACCGCACCTTC; CDR3 protein: CASTLRKFDRRLHRTF
J gene: TRBJ2-1; clone size: NA; V gene: TRBV19; D gene: TRBD2; CDR3 DNA: TGTGCCAGTAGTATAGGGGGGCTAGCGGGATTCAATGAGCAGTTCTTC; CDR3 protein: CASSIGGLAGFNEQFF
J gene: TRBJ2-7; clone size: once; V gene: TRBV10-2; D gene: TRBD2; CDR3 DNA: TGCGCCAGCAGTCGGGGACTAGCCTACGAGCAGTACTTC; CDR3 protein: CASSRGLAYEQYF
J gene: TRBJ1-5; clone size: NA; V gene: TRBV6-5; D gene: NA; CDR3 DNA: TGTGCCAGCAGTCGACTGCCATTCAATCAGCCCCAGCATTTT; CDR3 protein: CASSRLPFNQPQHF
J gene: TRBJ1-1; clone size: NA; V gene: TRBV7-9; D gene: NA; CDR3 DNA: TGTGCCAGCAGCTTATTGGCCAGGGATCCTGAAGCTTTCTTT; CDR3 protein: CASSLLARDPEAFF
J gene: TRBJ1-3; clone size: NA; V gene: TRBV6-5; D gene: NA; CDR3 DNA: TGTGCCAGCAGTTACAGGGGAATGTCTGGAAACACCATATATTTT; CDR3 protein: CASSYRGMSGNTIYF
J gene: TRBJ2-1; clone size: NA; V gene: TRBV28; D gene: TRBD2; CDR3 DNA: TGTGCCAGCAGTTTCTGGGGGGGTGATGAGCAGTTCTTC; CDR3 protein: CASSFWGGDEQFF
J gene: TRBJ2-1; clone size: NA; V gene: TRBV30; D gene: TRBD2; CDR3 DNA: TGTGCCTGGAATAGGGTACTAGCGGACAATGAGCAGTTCTTC; CDR3 protein: CAWNRVLADNEQFF
J gene: TRBJ2-1; clone size: NA; V gene: TRBV7-9; D gene: TRBD1; CDR3 DNA: TGTGCCAGCAGCCCAGGACAGGGGGTTTACGGTGAGCAGTTCTTC; CDR3 protein: CASSPGQGVYGEQFF
J gene: TRBJ2-1; clone size: NA; V gene: TRBV9; D gene: NA; CDR3 DNA: TGTGCCAGCAGCGTAGTCGGGAGTGATGAGCAGTTCTTC; CDR3 protein: CASSVVGSDEQFF
J gene: TRBJ2-1; clone size: NA; V gene: TRBV15; D gene: NA; CDR3 DNA: TGTGCCACCAGCTCTAACCTAGCTGCGCCGGGGAATGAGCAGTTCTTC; CDR3 protein: CATSSNLAAPGNEQFF
J gene: TRBJ2-5; clone size: NA; V gene: TRBV28; D gene: NA; CDR3 DNA: TGTGCCAGCAGTTCCGTTCGCACAGCCGCTCAAGAGACCCAGTACTTC; CDR3 protein: CASSSVRTAAQETQYF
J gene: TRBJ2-2; clone size: once; V gene: TRBV5-6; D gene: NA; CDR3 DNA: TGTGCCAGCAGCTTACCCGGGGGTGTTCGGAACACCGGGGAGCTGTTTTTT; CDR3 protein: CASSLPGGVRNTGELFF
J gene: TRBJ1-1; clone size: NA; V gene: TRBV5-1; D gene: TRBD1; CDR3 DNA: TGCGCCAGCAGCCTGCGCGCAGGGGGATTAGACACTGAAGCTTTCTTT; CDR3 protein: CASSLRAGGLDTEAFF
J gene: TRBJ2-5; clone size: NA; V gene: TRBV25-1; D gene: NA; CDR3 DNA: TGTGCCAGCAGTACGCGGGAAGGAGAGACCCAGTACTTC; CDR3 protein: CASSTREGETQYF
J gene: TRBJ1-2; clone size: NA; V gene: TRBV27; D gene: NA; CDR3 DNA: TGTGCCAGCAGTACCCGGGAGGCTAACTATGGCTACACCTTC; CDR3 protein: CASSTREANYGYTF
J gene: TRBJ2-1; clone size: NA; V gene: TRBV4-3; D gene: NA; CDR3 DNA: TGCGCCAGCAGCCAAGATCGGGCAGGGGTCAATGAGCAGTTCTTC; CDR3 protein: CASSQDRAGVNEQFF
J gene: TRBJ2-7; clone size: NA; V gene: TRBV30; D gene: TRBD2; CDR3 DNA: TGTGCCTGGAGTGTTCTAGCGGGAGTTCCGTACGAGCAGTACTTC; CDR3 protein: CAWSVLAGVPYEQYF
J gene: TRBJ2-1; clone size: NA; V gene: TRBV7-9; D gene: TRBD2; CDR3 DNA: TGTGCCAGCAGCCCCGCCCTACGCGGGAGTAAGGACAATGAGCAGTTCTTC; CDR3 protein: CASSPALRGSKDNEQFF
J gene: TRBJ1-1; clone size: NA; V gene: TRBV5-1; D gene: TRBD1; CDR3 DNA: TGCGCCAGCAGCTTCGGACAGGGGCTGAACACTGAAGCTTTCTTT; CDR3 protein: CASSFGQGLNTEAFF
J gene: TRBJ2-7; clone size: once; V gene: TRBV6-5; D gene: NA; CDR3 DNA: TGTGCCAGCAGTTACTCAGCCAGGGGCGAGCAGTACTTC; CDR3 protein: CASSYSARGEQYF
J gene: TRBJ2-3; clone size: NA; V gene: TRBV28; D gene: TRBD2; CDR3 DNA: TGTGCCAGCAGTTTCGGCCCGGGGGTAGCGGGGAACACAGATACGCAGTATTTT; CDR3 protein: CASSFGPGVAGNTDTQYF
J gene: TRBJ2-1; clone size: NA; V gene: TRBV5-1; D gene: NA; CDR3 DNA: TGCGCCAGCAGCAGCGGACAGAACAATGAGCAGTTCTTC; CDR3 protein: CASSSGQNNEQFF
J gene: TRBJ2-1; clone size: NA; V gene: TRBV7-2; D gene: TRBD2; CDR3 DNA: TGTGCCAGCAGCTTAGGGGCTAGCGGATATGAGCAGTTCTTC; CDR3 protein: CASSLGASGYEQFF
J gene: TRBJ2-7; clone size: NA; V gene: TRBV11-3; D gene: NA; CDR3 DNA: TGTGCCAGCAGCTCTACCTCCGACAGGACCAGATACGAGCAGTACTTC; CDR3 protein: CASSSTSDRTRYEQYF
J gene: TRBJ2-1; clone size: NA; V gene: TRBV5-1; D gene: TRBD2; CDR3 DNA: TGCGCCAGCAGCTTGGGGCCTCTCGGGACTAGCGAATACAATGAGCAGTTCTTC; CDR3 protein: CASSLGPLGTSEYNEQFF
J gene: TRBJ2-2; clone size: NA; V gene: TRBV28; D gene: TRBD2; CDR3 DNA: TGTGCCAGCAGTTTAATTTCCAGCGGGGGTAGGCGGGAGCTGTTTTTT; CDR3 protein: CASSLISSGGRRELFF
J gene: TRBJ2-1; clone size: NA; V gene: TRBV4-2; D gene: NA; CDR3 DNA: TGTGCCAGCAGCCAAGCGACAGCTAGCTCCTACAATGAGCAGTTCTTC; CDR3 protein: CASSQATASSYNEQFF
J gene: TRBJ2-7; clone size: NA; V gene: TRBV13; D gene: TRBD1; CDR3 DNA: TGTGCCAGCAGCTCCTCCGGGACAGGGTCCTACGAGCAGTACTTC; CDR3 protein: CASSSSGTGSYEQYF
J gene: TRBJ2-5; clone size: NA; V gene: TRBV5-6; D gene: NA; CDR3 DNA: TGTGCCAGCAGCTTGGTCGGAGAGACCCAGTACTTC; CDR3 protein: CASSLVGETQYF
J gene: TRBJ2-3; clone size: NA; V gene: TRBV9; D gene: NA; CDR3 DNA: TGTGCCAGCAGCAGAGGGGACACCTTCACAGATACGCAGTATTTT; CDR3 protein: CASSRGDTFTDTQYF
J gene: TRBJ1-1; clone size: NA; V gene: TRBV9; D gene: NA; CDR3 DNA: TGTGCCAGCAGCGTAACGGTAATGAACACTGAAGCTTTCTTT; CDR3 protein: CASSVTVMNTEAFF
J gene: TRBJ2-7; clone size: NA; V gene: TRBV2; D gene: NA; CDR3 DNA: TGTGCCAGCATTGACCCGCGACTAGGGGGCCGCGAGCAGTACTTC; CDR3 protein: CASIDPRLGGREQYF
J gene: TRBJ1-1; clone size: NA; V gene: TRBV30; D gene: TRBD1; CDR3 DNA: TGTGCCTTTAACCGGGACAGGGGGCTTACTGAAGCTTTCTTT; CDR3 protein: CAFNRDRGLTEAFF
J gene: TRBJ2-2; clone size: NA; V gene: TRBV4-1; D gene: NA; CDR3 DNA: TGCGCCAGCAGCCTATGGCCCACCACCGGGGAGCTGTTTTTT; CDR3 protein: CASSLWPTTGELFF
J gene: TRBJ2-7; clone size: NA; V gene: TRBV5-1; D gene: TRBD1; CDR3 DNA: TGCGCCAGCAGCCTACAGACAGGGGGGCCCTACGAGGAGCAGTACTTC; CDR3 protein: CASSLQTGGPYEEQYF
J gene: TRBJ2-6; clone size: NA; V gene: TRBV11-2; D gene: TRBD1; CDR3 DNA: TGTGCCAGCAGCTTAGGGGACAGGGTGTGGATCTCTGGGGCCAACGTCCTGACTTTC; CDR3 protein: CASSLGDRVWISGANVLTF
J gene: TRBJ2-1; clone size: NA; V gene: TRBV11-1; D gene: TRBD2; CDR3 DNA: TGTGCCAGCAGCTTAGCGCTATTGATCTCCCTAGCGGGGGGTGAGCAGTTCTTC; CDR3 protein: CASSLALLISLAGGEQFF
J gene: TRBJ1-1; clone size: NA; V gene: TRBV28; D gene: NA; CDR3 DNA: TGTGCCAGCAGTTTAAGTCTAAACACTGAAGCTTTCTTT; CDR3 protein: CASSLSLNTEAFF
J gene: TRBJ2-7; clone size: NA; V gene: TRBV6-1; D gene: NA; CDR3 DNA: TGTGCCAGCAGTTATAGGGACACCTACGAGCAGTACTTC; CDR3 protein: CASSYRDTYEQYF
J gene: TRBJ1-2; clone size: NA; V gene: TRBV5-6; D gene: NA; CDR3 DNA: TGTGCCAGCAGCCTTGGCACGGTGAGGGGCTACACCTTC; CDR3 protein: CASSLGTVRGYTF
J gene: TRBJ2-1; clone size: NA; V gene: TRBV10-3; D gene: NA; CDR3 DNA: TGTGCCATCAGCGCGCGGGACTCAGATAATGAGCAGTTCTTC; CDR3 protein: CAISARDSDNEQFF
J gene: TRBJ2-1; clone size: NA; V gene: TRBV5-1; D gene: TRBD2; CDR3 DNA: TGCGCCAGCAGCTTAGCGGGAGTTTCCTACAATGAGCAGTTCTTC; CDR3 protein: CASSLAGVSYNEQFF